This T cell receptor (beta chain) was sequenced in a study of cytomegalovirus exposure and HLA in healthy donors. Amplification used 60 Vbeta primers and 13 Jbeta primers. The repertoire was sequenced with immunoSEQ multiplex PCR; TCRdb's copy has only in-frame clones and lacks some. The table has 170,000 or so clones, 75% to 90% seen once; the top ten hold around 6.6%. The TCR was taken from a male donor in good health and CMV-seropositive. Input material: PBMCs.

The CDR3 bases are TGTGCCAGCTCACCGACACAGGTGCACACAGATACGCAGTATTTT. The encoded protein is CASSPTQVHTDTQYF. The V and J genes are TRBV18 and TRBJ2-3, with D possibly being TRBD1 (5 bases). Germline V gene data show CDR1 as KGHSH and CDR2 as LQKENI. The CDR3 loop spans 15 amino acids. The V and J ends lost 3 bases and 2 bases respectively, with 12 bases between them.